These 8 T cell receptor beta chains came from one sample sequenced in a study of follicular helper T cells after annual influenza vaccination (dated by TCRdb to 2016 to 2017). The library was produced with the immunoSEQ multiplex PCR assay. In its TCRdb copy, this immuneACCESS table keeps in-frame sequences only and misses some clones. Where compared with another copy, unresolved V genes explain less than half of these, and the others have no known cause. Within this sample are some 10,000 clones, with roughly 80% of them counted one time only. Jointly, the top ten make up 0.47% of the sample. Explained via the paper, the time point label denotes: 2015-2016 season, 7 days after influenza vaccination. The input for sequencing was CXCR5+ CD38- circulating T follicular helper cells from blood, taken 7 days after influenza vaccination. Explained via the paper, the cell subset or site label denotes: circulating Tfh, non-naive CD4+CXCR5+PD-1+ (ICOS+CD38+ or ICOS-CD38-). The receptors here all came from an adult who received the influenza vaccine.

This clone occurred a few times. The chain carries TRBV10-3 and TRBJ2-3, with D hard to call. The CDR3 runs to 12 residues. In germline, CDR1 is ENHRY, CDR2 SYGVKD. Trimming shortened V by 0 bases and J by 6 bases, and 4 bases separated the two germline ends. This chain's CDR3 is CAISESGDTQYF. CDR3 DNA sequence: TGTGCCATCAGTGAGTCTGGGGATACGCAGTATTTT.

The chain employs TRBV10-3 and TRBJ2-1, with no clear D. The CDR3 extends over 14 amino acids. V lost 7 bases and J lost 5, with 15 bases in between. The germline gives CDR1 ENHRY, CDR2 SYGVKD. CDR3 in DNA: TGTGCCATCACCCCTCGCGGTGTGGACAATGAGCAGTTCTTC. Translated, it gives CAITPRGVDNEQFF.

The chain recombines TRBV6-5 with TRBJ1-3; D call uncertain. In germline, CDR1 is MNHEY, CDR2 SVGAGI. V lost 5 bases and J 4 bases, leaving 9 bases between the germline ends. This CDR3 has 13 amino acids. The CDR3 loop is CASSRTHGNTIYF. The CDR3 DNA reads as TGTGCCAGCAGTCGGACCCACGGAAACACCATATATTTT.

J is TRBJ1-6 and V is TRBV5-1; 10 positions match TRBD1. The germline gives CDR1 SGHRS, CDR2 YFSETQ. The CDR3 is 17 residues long. Trimming took 0 bases from V and 7 from J; bases not matched to a gene: 7. The CDR3 nucleotides read TGCGCCAGCAGCTTGGGGGGGACAGGGGTTTACAATTCACCCCTCCACTTT. It specifies CASSLGGTGVYNSPLHF.

The chain carries TRBV6-6 and TRBJ2-5, with D unresolved. CDR3 size: 11 residues. Germline V gene lookup returns CDR1 MNHNY and CDR2 SVGAGI (reference sequence). V was clipped by 8 bases and J by 2 bases, with 6 bases between them. In DNA form, the CDR3 reads TGTGCCAGCGCGGTTCAAGAGACCCAGTACTTC. This sequence encodes CASAVQETQYF.

The chain links TRBV11-2 to TRBJ2-7, with TRBD1 matching over 8 bases. CDR1 is SGHAT, CDR2 FQNNGV, per germline. This CDR3 region has 16 residues. J gave up 0 bases and V 0 bases, and 4 bases lay outside the gene matches. This CDR3 reads CASSLDQGQVSYEQYF. The CDR3 DNA is TGTGCCAGCAGCTTAGATCAGGGACAGGTCTCCTACGAGCAGTACTTC.

To note about this clone: Compared with germline, one end of the junction differs, possibly owing to a read error. V usage is TRBV5-6 and J usage is TRBJ1-1; D gene unclear. The CDR3 loop spans 16 amino acids. Germline lookup yields CDR1 SGHDT and CDR2 YYEEEE. The CDR3 sequence is CAGSFTRANLNTEAFF. DNA for the CDR3: TGTGCCGGCAGCTTTACACGGGCCAACTTGAACACTGAAGCTTTCTTT.

This chain uses TRBV6-5 with TRBJ2-7; D is unresolved. V was clipped by 0 bases and J by 5 bases, with 11 bases between them. The CDR3 contains 14 residues. Germline V lookup: CDR1 MNHEY, CDR2 SVGAGI. The CDR3 here is CASSYSGLGNEQYF. The CDR3 bases are TGTGCCAGCAGTTACTCGGGTCTTGGGAACGAGCAGTACTTC.